The subject of this entry is one T cell receptor beta chain. TCRdb's table, derived via immunoSEQ multiplex PCR, lists solely in-frame clones and lacks some. In the table there are some 77,000 clones, around nine tenths of which are singletons. The sample comes from a study of technical replicates of blood from a handful of donors. V shed 3 bases, J shed 2 bases, and the junction held 10 bases outside the gene matches. The CDR3 totals 17 residues. Germline lookup yields CDR1 MGHDK and CDR2 SYGVNS. The source material was T cells isolated from PBMCs. This TCR was recovered from a human donor in good health. V is TRBV25-1 and J is TRBJ2-7; 10 bases are a match to TRBD2. The CDR3 nucleotides are TGTGCCAGCAGTGATAGCGGGAGGACCTATTATCCCTACGAGCAGTACTTC. It specifies CASSDSGRTYYPYEQYF.